The source of this T cell receptor (beta chain) is a study of blood T cell repertoires in COVID-19. At the level of the study: The samples span acute and convalescent COVID-19 from the United States, Italy and Spain. The analysed material was cDNA or gDNA that came from T cells, B-cell-depleted T cells, or PBMCs.

The CDR3 contains 14 residues. Per germline, CDR1 LNHNV and CDR2 YYDKDF (reference sequence). Trimming stripped 5 bases from V and 9 bases from J, with 19 bases between. Source study methods: Estimation of nucleated cell counts was performed using reference gene primer amplification. TCRdb keeps only in-frame clones here, not all; method: immunoSEQ multiplex PCR. The V and J calls and the clone size are those of that table, but D and trimming were determined from the DNA. The table has more than 85,000 clones, about 87% seen once. This sequence joins TRBV15 and TRBJ2-5, with D possibly matching TRBD2 (6 bases). The TCR originated in a woman aged 50 to 65 with acute or convalescent COVID-19. The sequenced sample was peripheral blood. Here the CDR3 DNA reads TGTGCCACCAGCGTGGACTCGGGGGTTTCGGCCCAGTACTTC. Encoded protein: CATSVDSGVSAQYF. The full variable domain, in which reference TRBV15 and TRBJ2-5 provide the parts outside the CDR3, is DAMVIQNPRYQVTQFGKPVTLSCSQTLNHNVMYWYQQKSSQAPKLLFHYYDKDFNNEADTPDNFQSRRPNTSFCFLDIRSPGLGDTAMYLCATSVDSGVSAQYFGPGTRLLVL.